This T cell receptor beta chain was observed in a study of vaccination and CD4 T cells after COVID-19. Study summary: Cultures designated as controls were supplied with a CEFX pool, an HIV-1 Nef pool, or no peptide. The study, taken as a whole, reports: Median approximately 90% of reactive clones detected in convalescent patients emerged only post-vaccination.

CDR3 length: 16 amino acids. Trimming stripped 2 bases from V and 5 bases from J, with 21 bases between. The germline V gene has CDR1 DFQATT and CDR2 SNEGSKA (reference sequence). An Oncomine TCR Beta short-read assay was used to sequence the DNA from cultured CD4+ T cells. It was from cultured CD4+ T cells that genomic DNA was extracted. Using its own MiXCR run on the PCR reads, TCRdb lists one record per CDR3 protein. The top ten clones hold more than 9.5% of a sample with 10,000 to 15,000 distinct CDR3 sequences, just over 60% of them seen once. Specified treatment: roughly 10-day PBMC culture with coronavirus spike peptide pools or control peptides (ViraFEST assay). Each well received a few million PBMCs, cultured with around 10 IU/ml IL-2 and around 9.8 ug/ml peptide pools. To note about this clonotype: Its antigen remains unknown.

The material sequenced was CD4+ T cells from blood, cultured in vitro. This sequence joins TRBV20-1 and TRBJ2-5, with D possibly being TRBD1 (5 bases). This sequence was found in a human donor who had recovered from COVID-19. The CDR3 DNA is TGCAGTGCTAGAATGGTCGGAATTTTGGGGCTGGAGACCCAGTACTTC. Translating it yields CSARMVGILGLETQYF.